The next 8 T cell receptor beta chains were all read from a single sample in a study of T cells in Graves' hyperthyroidism and ophthalmopathy. There were TCR beta CDR3 regions amplified from RNA transcripts. First-round RT-PCR with HTBI primers amplified the TCR CDR3 region. TCRdb fed the multiplex PCR reads into MiXCR, producing one record per CDR3 protein. The sample lists about 580,000 distinct CDR3 sequences; around 14% were seen once. The specimen sequenced was blood. Receptor source: a woman aged 30 to 39 with Graves' hyperthyroidism that later progressed to Graves' ophthalmopathy.

This clonotype was detected many times. The rearrangement links TRBV9 to TRBJ2-7; D uncertain. Germline CDR1 is SGDLS and CDR2 is YYNGEE. V lost 0 bases and J 5 bases, leaving 6 bases between the germline ends. The CDR3 extends over 12 amino acids. Here the CDR3 reads CASSVGNDEQYF. As DNA, the CDR3 is TGTGCCAGCAGCGTAGGAAACGACGAGCAGTACTTC.

The rearrangement links TRBV30 to TRBJ2-3; 14 bases map to TRBD2. Looked up from germline, CDR1 is GTSNPN and CDR2 is SVGIG (reference sequence). The CDR3 is made up of 16 amino acids. J gave up 5 bases and V 2 bases, and 6 bases lay outside the gene matches. The CDR3 DNA reads TGTGCCTGGAGTCAAGGACTAGCGGGAGGTGGAGATACGCAGTATTTT. As protein: CAWSQGLAGGGDTQYF. Using reference TRBV30 and TRBJ2-3 for the parts outside the CDR3, the full variable domain is SQTIHQWPATLVQPVGSPLSLECTVEGTSNPNLYWYRQAAGRGLQLLFYSVGIGQISSEVPQNLSASRPQDRQFILSSKKLLLSDSGFYLCAWSQGLAGGGDTQYFGPGTRLTVL.

In this sample, this clonotype turned up a few times. This chain links TRBV5-4 with TRBJ2-2; no clear D. CDR1 SGHNT and CDR2 YYREEE come from the germline V gene (reference sequence). This CDR3 region has 13 residues. V was pared by 6 bases and J by 3 bases, with 9 bases between. The DNA of the CDR3 is TGTGCCAGCACCAATCAGGACACCGGGGAGCTGTTTTTT. It is translated as CASTNQDTGELFF.

This clonotype was counted a few times. The rearrangement joins TRBV24-1 to TRBJ2-1, with TRBD2 matching over 7 bases. The CDR3 has 18 residues. Germline lookup yields CDR1 KGHDR and CDR2 SFDVKD. V shed 3 bases, J shed 2 bases, and the junction held 12 bases outside the gene matches. Here the CDR3 reads CATSDPQLGGSTYNEQFF. The CDR3 bases are TGTGCCACCAGTGATCCCCAATTGGGGGGGAGCACCTACAATGAGCAGTTCTTC.

This clonotype was counted only a few times. This chain joins TRBV11-2 and TRBJ2-5; 13 bases are a match to TRBD2. The germline gives CDR1 SGHAT, CDR2 FQNNGV. The CDR3 covers 18 residues. Trimming at V came to 3 bases and at J to 4 bases, leaving 11 bases not matched to a gene. The CDR3 region has the DNA TGTGCCAGCAGCTTGGGTGGGACTAGCGGGGTGGGGCCAGAGACCCAGTACTTC. This encodes CASSLGGTSGVGPETQYF.

This clonotype was recorded many times. V usage is TRBV30 and J usage is TRBJ1-5, with D unclear. This CDR3 has 11 amino acids. Trimming removed 3 bases from V and 10 bases from J, with 10 bases in between. Looked up from germline, CDR1 is GTSNPN and CDR2 is SVGIG (reference sequence). CDR3 coding DNA: TGTGCCTGGAGGACGGGAGGCCCCCAGCATTTT. Amino acids: CAWRTGGPQHF.

The V call is TRBV30, the J call TRBJ1-5, with 9 bases lining up with TRBD1. The germline gives CDR1 GTSNPN, CDR2 SVGIG (reference sequence). The V gene end was trimmed by 5 bases and the J gene end by 4 bases; junction bases not matched to a gene: 3. This CDR3 has 13 amino acids. The CDR3 DNA reads TGTGCCTGGGCCGGACAGGGGAATCAGCCCCAGCATTTT. Translating it yields CAWAGQGNQPQHF.

Remarks on this clonotype: A read error is possible here, since a much larger clone lies one base away. The CDR3 does not close with the conserved phenylalanine or tryptophan, likely indicating a read error. The chain links TRBV7-8 to TRBJ1-2; D unclear. The CDR3 sequence is 14 residues long. The V and J ends lost 6 bases and 8 bases respectively, with 19 bases between them. CDR1 is SGHVS and CDR2 is FQNEAQ in the germline V gene. The CDR3 region has the DNA TGTGCCAGCAGTGCCCCGGACCTGGATATGGGCTACACCCTC. This encodes CASSAPDLDMGYTL.